Each of the 23 T cell receptor beta chains below was sequenced from the same sample in a study of blood T cell repertoires in COVID-19. Produced via immunoSEQ multiplex PCR; TCRdb's table is partial and in-frame only. The sample has approximately 210,000 clones, roughly 82% seen once. Specimen: peripheral blood. All receptors derive from a woman between 40 and 50 years old with acute or convalescent COVID-19.

The chain is built from TRBV28 and TRBJ1-4, with 12 bases that match TRBD1. This CDR3 region has 16 residues. Germline V CDR1 and CDR2: MDHEN, SYDVKM. Germline trimming cut 3 bases from V and 7 bases from J; bases unmatched to any gene: 6. The CDR3 region is CASSFKGQGAFEKLFF. The DNA of the CDR3 is TGTGCCAGCAGTTTTAAGGGACAGGGGGCATTTGAAAAACTGTTTTTT.

The chain uses TRBV7-8 and TRBJ2-5; 8 bases line up with TRBD1. The CDR3 runs 15 residues. Trimming cost V 1 base and J 2 bases; bases outside gene matches: 3. Germline CDR1 and CDR2: SGHVS and FQNEAQ. The CDR3: CASSLGQGLQETQYF. The CDR3 DNA reads as TGTGCCAGCAGCTTAGGACAGGGGCTTCAAGAGACCCAGTACTTC.

This clone was observed a single time. The chain uses TRBV4-1 and TRBJ2-7; D gene unclear. Germline V CDR1 and CDR2: MGHRA, YSYEKL. V lost 1 base and J 5 bases, leaving 9 bases between the germline ends. The CDR3 totals 13 residues. The CDR3 region is CASSQGPRDEQYF. Here the CDR3 DNA reads TGCGCCAGCAGCCAAGGCCCCCGAGACGAGCAGTACTTC.

This clone was seen once. V is TRBV5-4 and J is TRBJ1-1; TRBD1 matches 9 bases. Trimming removed 7 bases from V and 0 bases from J; junction bases left unmatched: 10. This CDR3 is built from 16 residues. Germline V gene lookup returns CDR1 SGHNT and CDR2 YYREEE (reference sequence). CDR3 region: CASGKDRGTMNTEAFF. The CDR3 nucleotides read TGTGCCAGCGGAAAGGACAGGGGTACCATGAACACTGAAGCTTTCTTT.

The chain carries TRBV7-9 and TRBJ1-2; TRBD1 matches at 7 bases. V lost 5 bases, J lost 5 bases, and 8 bases stayed unmatched. The CDR3 is made up of 14 amino acids. Germline V lookup: CDR1 SEHNR, CDR2 FQNEAQ (reference sequence). The CDR3 reads CASSPRQGRYGYTF. The CDR3 DNA sequence: TGTGCCAGCAGCCCGCGACAGGGAAGATATGGCTACACCTTC.

This clone was counted a few times. J is TRBJ2-7 and V is TRBV19; D is perhaps TRBD1 (6 bases). Trimming removed 4 bases at V and 3 bases at J, with 25 bases between. The CDR3 contains 18 residues. Germline CDR1 is LNHDA and CDR2 is SQIVND (reference sequence). CDR3 sequence reads: CASSKGRMTDSSHYEQYF. The CDR3 coding sequence is TGTGCCAGTAGTAAAGGGAGAATGACGGACAGTAGCCACTACGAGCAGTACTTC. Variable domain in full (rest from reference TRBV19 and TRBJ2-7): DGGITQSPKYLFRKEGQNVTLSCEQNLNHDAMYWYRQDPGQGLRLIYYSQIVNDFQKGDIAEGYSVSREKKESFPLTVTSAQKNPTAFYLCASSKGRMTDSSHYEQYFGPGTRLTVT.

J is TRBJ2-1 and V is TRBV27; 8 positions match TRBD2. This CDR3 has 15 amino acids. Germline trimming cut 3 bases from V and 10 bases from J; bases unmatched to any gene: 11. Germline V CDR1 and CDR2: MNHEY, SMNVEV (reference sequence). CDR3 in amino acids: CASSLSNGGAFEQFF. CDR3 sequence (DNA): TGTGCCAGCAGTTTGTCGAACGGGGGGGCCTTCGAGCAGTTCTTC.

This clone was detected once. Other nucleotide sequences in the sample specify the same CDR3. The genes are TRBV5-1 and TRBJ2-7; 8 bases are a match to TRBD2. CDR3 length: 14 residues. V shed 2 bases, J shed 3 bases, and the junction held 4 bases outside the gene matches. The germline gives CDR1 SGHRS, CDR2 YFSETQ. The CDR3 DNA sequence: TGCGCCAGCAGCTTAACTAGCGGTAGCTACGAGCAGTACTTC. Amino acid sequence: CASSLTSGSYEQYF.

The chain has TRBV6-5 and TRBJ2-5; 10 nucleotides line up with TRBD1. In germline, CDR1 is MNHEY, CDR2 SVGAGI. CDR3 size: 15 residues. Trimming removed 2 bases from V and 5 bases from J; junction bases left unmatched: 5. CDR3 protein: CASSYTGQGRETQYF. CDR3 in DNA: TGTGCCAGCAGTTACACGGGACAGGGGCGGGAGACCCAGTACTTC.

The V gene is TRBV24-1, the J gene TRBJ1-5; 7 bases agree with TRBD1. CDR1 is KGHDR and CDR2 is SFDVKD in the germline V gene. Germline trimming cut 6 bases from V and 5 bases from J; bases unmatched to any gene: 9. CDR3 length: 15 residues. The CDR3 protein is CATSSMGTDDQPQHF. CDR3 nucleotides: TGTGCCACCAGTTCCATGGGGACAGATGATCAGCCCCAGCATTTT.

This chain joins TRBV7-3 and TRBJ2-3; 10 positions match TRBD2. The CDR3 spans 14 residues. CDR1 is SGHTA and CDR2 is FQGTGA in the germline V gene. After removal of 8 bases from V and 3 bases from J, the junction contained 5 bases not matched to a gene. CDR3 protein: CASGPSGGTDTQYF. CDR3 nucleotide sequence: TGTGCCAGCGGACCTAGCGGGGGTACAGATACGCAGTATTTT.

CDR3 in DNA: TGTGCCAGCAGTGAATACTCGGGGGGGTCTAACTATGGCTACACCTTC. Its protein product is CASSEYSGGSNYGYTF. The chain uses TRBV2 and TRBJ1-2, with a weak D call TRBD1 (5 bases). The CDR3 covers 16 residues. Trimming shortened V by 2 bases and J by 0 bases, and 13 bases separated the two germline ends. Germline V lookup: CDR1 SNHLY, CDR2 FYNNEI.

This clone was observed a few times. The chain links TRBV5-6 to TRBJ2-3, with 11 nucleotides matching TRBD2. CDR1 and CDR2 from the germline V gene are SGHDT and YYEEEE. This CDR3 region has 17 residues. The trim removed 4 bases at V and 1 base at J, leaving 8 bases unmatched. The CDR3 coding sequence is TGTGCCAGCAGCGTAGCGGGAGGGGCGATTCGCACAGATACGCAGTATTTT. Protein product: CASSVAGGAIRTDTQYF. Drawing the rest from reference TRBV5-6 and TRBJ2-3, the complete variable domain is DAGVTQSPTHLIKTRGQQVTLRCSPKSGHDTVSWYQQALGQGPQFIFQYYEEEERQRGNFPDRFSGHQFPNYSSELNVNALLLGDSALYLCASSVAGGAIRTDTQYFGPGTRLTVL.

V gene TRBV6-5 combines with J gene TRBJ1-4; a weak D match, TRBD1 (6 bases). Germline lookup yields CDR1 MNHEY and CDR2 SVGAGI. Trimming removed 6 bases from V and 4 bases from J, with 12 bases in between. The CDR3 contains 14 residues. In nucleotides, the CDR3 is TGTGCCAGCAGAGCAGGGACAAATAATGAAAAACTGTTTTTT. This gives the protein CASRAGTNNEKLFF.

The sample holds a few counts of this clone. V and J are TRBV10-2 and TRBJ2-7, with 9 nucleotides matching TRBD1. Trimming cost V 4 bases and J 2 bases; bases outside gene matches: 6. Germline assignment: CDR1 WSHSY and CDR2 SAAADI. The CDR3 spans 15 residues. The CDR3 DNA reads as TGCGCCAGCAGTGGTGGGGACAGGGTCACCTACGAGCAGTACTTC. As protein: CASSGGDRVTYEQYF.

V gene TRBV23-1 combines with J gene TRBJ1-6; tentative D call: TRBD1 (5 bases). TRBV23-1 is given ORF status, its function remaining uncertain. This CDR3 has 17 amino acids. V was pared by 3 bases and J by 11 bases, with 23 bases between. CDR3 in DNA: TGCGCCAGCAGTCACCCAAGACGTCCCCATCCCAGGGCACCCCTCCACTTT. Its protein product is CASSHPRRPHPRAPLHF.

V is TRBV7-2 and J is TRBJ2-5; weak D call: TRBD2 (6 bases). This CDR3 comprises 15 residues. Per germline, CDR1 SGHTA and CDR2 FQGNSA. V shed 5 bases and J shed 1 base, with 14 bases lying between them. The CDR3 loop is CASSPRRAPQETQYF. The CDR3 nucleotides read TGTGCCAGCAGCCCCCGGAGGGCCCCCCAAGAGACCCAGTACTTC.

V is TRBV29-1 and J is TRBJ2-7; 11 bases align to TRBD2. The ends lost 7 bases at V and 0 bases at J; junction bases unmatched: 5. CDR1 is SQVTM and CDR2 is ANQGSEA in the germline V gene. The CDR3 runs 14 residues. CDR3 residues: CSAETSGTSYEQYF. Written as DNA, the CDR3 is TGCAGCGCCGAGACTAGCGGGACCTCCTACGAGCAGTACTTC.

This sequence joins TRBV6-1 and TRBJ1-6; D uncertain. Trimming removed 3 bases from V and 2 bases from J, with 11 bases in between. Germline values: CDR1 MNHNS, CDR2 SASEGT. This CDR3 is built from 16 residues. The CDR3 nucleotides read TGTGCCAGCAGTGATGCGAGGACTACCTATAATTCACCCCTCCACTTT. Translating it yields CASSDARTTYNSPLHF.

The chain joins TRBV5-1 to TRBJ1-1, with 7 bases identical to TRBD1. Germline V gene data show CDR1 as SGHRS and CDR2 as YFSETQ. The junction had 10 bases not matched to a gene; V was cut back by 2 bases and J by 3 bases. The CDR3 is 16 amino acids. The CDR3 nucleotides are TGCGCCAGCAGCTTCTCTCCGACAGGGCTAGACACTGAAGCTTTCTTT. It yields the protein CASSFSPTGLDTEAFF.

The chain is built from TRBV12-3 or TRBV12-4 and TRBJ1-2, with D unresolved. The ends were cut back, 3 bases at V and 13 bases at J, with 15 bases in the middle. The CDR3 totals 12 residues. CDR3 amino acids: CASSFRFAQPTF. CDR3 nucleotide sequence: TGTGCCAGCAGTTTTCGGTTCGCACAGCCCACCTTC.

V and J are TRBV5-1 and TRBJ1-1; D gene ambiguous. The CDR3 sequence is 14 residues long. Germline assignment: CDR1 SGHRS and CDR2 YFSETQ. The V gene lost 4 bases and the J gene lost 1 base, with 11 bases spanning the gap. The CDR3 DNA reads as TGCGCCAGCAGCGGGTCCGGCGGGAACACTGAAGCTTTCTTT. Translated: CASSGSGGNTEAFF.

The rearrangement uses TRBV4-1 and TRBJ2-2; D uncertain. Germline lookup yields CDR1 MGHRA and CDR2 YSYEKL. The CDR3 has 13 amino acids. Trimming cost V 1 base and J 6 bases, with 6 bases left between them. Here the CDR3 reads CASSQARAGELFF. DNA of the CDR3: TGCGCCAGCAGCCAAGCTCGGGCCGGGGAGCTGTTTTTT.